Presented here are 26 T cell receptor beta chains from one specimen sequenced in a study of T cell repertoires in cytomegalovirus infection. In TCRdb, the reads were re-called with MiXCR into one record per CDR3 protein. This table holds about 890,000 distinct CDR3 sequences, roughly 31% found once. No antigens are known for them. Sequenced here: cultured CD8+ T cells from PBMCs, sampled from culture after CMV antigen stimulation. The receptors were sampled from a human donor in good health (CMV status not recorded). Some clones in this sample may be carry-over from other donors' samples.

This clonotype was observed a few times. The chain combines TRBV2 with TRBJ1-1; no clear D. This CDR3 has 14 amino acids. Trimming took off 7 bases at V and 2 bases at J, with 14 bases between the two ends. Germline V lookup: CDR1 SNHLY, CDR2 FYNNEI. The CDR3 spells CASITVQLNTEAFF. CDR3 DNA: TGTGCCAGCATCACTGTCCAGCTTAACACTGAAGCTTTCTTT. The whole variable domain, remainder taken from reference TRBV2 and TRBJ1-1, is EPEVTQTPSHQVTQMGQEVILRCVPISNHLYFYWYRQILGQKVEFLVSFYNNEISEKSEIFDDQFSVERPDGSNFTLKIRSTKLEDSAMYFCASITVQLNTEAFFGQGTRLTVV.

This clonotype occurred a few times. The CDR3 nucleotides are TGCGCCAGCAGCCATGGAGGGCTGAACACTGAAGCTTTCTTT. This translates into CASSHGGLNTEAFF. This sequence joins TRBV4-1 and TRBJ1-1; D not certain. CDR3 size: 14 residues. Trimming removed 3 bases at V and 0 bases at J, with 8 bases between. Looked up from germline, CDR1 is MGHRA and CDR2 is YSYEKL.

The CDR3 DNA reads as TGTGCCAGCAGGGGGACAGGGCACGAGCAGTACGTC. As protein: CASRGTGHEQYV. This chain joins TRBV12-3 or TRBV12-4 and TRBJ2-7; 9 positions match TRBD1. The CDR3 is 12 amino acids. The V and J ends lost 6 bases and 5 bases, in that order; junction bases with no gene match: 2.

This clonotype was recorded a few times. J is TRBJ1-1 and V is TRBV12-3 or TRBV12-4; 7 bases line up with TRBD1. V trimming: 5 bases; J trimming: 1 base; junction bases outside the gene matches: 13. The CDR3 extends over 17 amino acids. CDR3 coding DNA: TGTGCCAGCAGTACCTTGACAGGGTACTACGAGAACACTGAAGCTTTCTTT. Its translation is CASSTLTGYYENTEAFF.

The chain couples TRBV12-3 or TRBV12-4 to TRBJ2-1; 10 nucleotides align to TRBD1. There are 17 residues in the CDR3. Trimming removed 4 bases from V and 6 bases from J; junction bases left unmatched: 12. CDR3 amino acids: CASSWEIRDRGPNEQFF. CDR3 bases: TGTGCCAGCAGTTGGGAGATACGGGACAGGGGACCCAATGAGCAGTTCTTC.

The chain carries TRBV4-2 and TRBJ2-1; possible D gene TRBD1, 5 bases. The germline gives CDR1 LGHNA, CDR2 YNFKEQ. Trimming pared 0 bases from V and 6 bases from J, leaving 12 bases between. There are 15 residues in the CDR3. CDR3 nucleotides: TGTGCCAGCAGCCAAGAGCAGGGTTCGGCCAATGAGCAGTTCTTC. The encoded protein is CASSQEQGSANEQFF.

This clonotype was counted a few times. V and J are TRBV12-3 or TRBV12-4 and TRBJ1-2; D remains ambiguous. The CDR3 is 14 amino acids. V lost 5 bases and J lost 4, with 14 bases in between. This chain's CDR3 is CASSQGPPGYGYTF. In nucleotides, the CDR3 is TGTGCCAGCAGTCAAGGGCCGCCCGGCTATGGCTACACCTTC.

The rearrangement links TRBV12-3 or TRBV12-4 to TRBJ2-5; D might be TRBD2 (7 bases). The CDR3 runs to 15 residues. V was clipped by 7 bases and J by 3 bases, with 18 bases between them. The CDR3 sequence: CASNLRGAGKETQYF. CDR3 DNA: TGTGCCAGCAACTTACGGGGGGCAGGGAAAGAGACCCAGTACTTC.

The gene calls are TRBV27 and TRBJ1-6; D remains ambiguous. The CDR3 is made up of 15 amino acids. Trimming shortened V by 7 bases and J by 4 bases, and 14 bases separated the two germline ends. CDR1 and CDR2 from the germline V gene are MNHEY and SMNVEV (reference sequence). The CDR3 DNA reads TGTGCCAGCACCCTAGGGATTAGATATAATTCACCCCTCCACTTT. Its protein is CASTLGIRYNSPLHF.

This chain uses TRBV7-9 with TRBJ1-1, with 9 bases identical to TRBD1. From germline, CDR1 is SEHNR and CDR2 FQNEAQ (reference sequence). The CDR3 spans 15 residues. The V segment lost 5 bases and the J segment 6 bases; nucleotides outside the gene matches: 10. This CDR3 reads CASSRTGAGVAEAFF. As DNA, the CDR3 is TGTGCCAGCAGCCGGACAGGGGCTGGGGTCGCTGAAGCTTTCTTT.

This clonotype was counted a few times. This rearrangement joins TRBV10-2 to TRBJ1-2; possible D gene TRBD1, 6 bases. The ends were cut back, 11 bases at V and 7 bases at J, with 17 bases in the middle. The CDR3 is 12 amino acids. Per germline, CDR1 WSHSY and CDR2 SAAADI. Here the CDR3 DNA reads TGCGCCGTCAGGGACACCTTAGGTGGCTACACCTTC. Its protein is CAVRDTLGGYTF.

This clonotype was seen at least ten times. J is TRBJ2-1 and V is TRBV12-5; TRBD1 aligns across 8 bases. CDR1 is LGHNT, CDR2 FRNRAP, per germline. V was clipped by 3 bases and J by 9 bases; unmatched bases: 10. The CDR3 covers 15 residues. In nucleotides, the CDR3 is TGTGCTAGTGGTTTCTCGACAGGGGCGACCACTGAGCAGTTCTTC. This gives the protein CASGFSTGATTEQFF.

Only a few counts were recorded for this clonotype. The rearrangement uses TRBV7-8 and TRBJ1-5, with D maybe TRBD1 (6 bases). V dropped 2 bases and J dropped 2 bases, with 16 bases sitting between them. From germline, CDR1 is SGHVS and CDR2 FQNEAQ. This CDR3 has 17 amino acids. In DNA form, the CDR3 reads TGTGCCAGCAGCTTATATCGGGGGCGGATCGGCAATCAGCCCCAGCATTTT. Protein product: CASSLYRGRIGNQPQHF.

In its sample, this clonotype was seen a few times. This CDR3 reads CAISGGQSSYNSPLHF. Written as DNA, the CDR3 is TGTGCCATCAGTGGGGGCCAGAGCTCCTATAATTCACCCCTCCACTTT. This sequence joins TRBV10-3 and TRBJ1-6; a weak D match, TRBD1 (5 bases). Trimming left V 4 bases short and J 0 bases short, with 10 bases between. Germline V gives CDR1 ENHRY, CDR2 SYGVKD. This CDR3 region has 16 residues.

The table lists this clonotype with a few counts. The chain is built from TRBV7-2 and TRBJ2-3; D may match TRBD1 or TRBD2 (6 bases each). Germline V gene lookup returns CDR1 SGHTA and CDR2 FQGNSA. The CDR3 length is 15 residues. V lost 6 bases and J 5 bases, leaving 18 bases between the germline ends. The CDR3 loop reads CASSSPRGTRDTQYF. In DNA, the CDR3 is TGTGCCAGCAGTTCCCCAAGGGGGACTCGAGATACGCAGTATTTT.

The rearrangement links TRBV25-1 to TRBJ1-3; D call uncertain. The CDR3 contains 15 residues. The germline CDR1 and CDR2 sequences are MGHDK and SYGVNS. V was shortened by 0 bases and J by 6 bases, with 12 bases between the two germline ends. The CDR3, as DNA: TGTGCCAGCAGTGAATATTACGGCAGTGAAAACACCATATATTTT. Translation: CASSEYYGSENTIYF.

This chain uses TRBV27 with TRBJ2-2; D may be TRBD1 or TRBD2 (5 bases each). This CDR3 spans 15 amino acids. V shed 0 bases and J shed 4 bases, with 9 bases lying between them. Germline CDR1 and CDR2: MNHEY and SMNVEV (reference sequence). The CDR3 nucleotides read TGTGCCAGCAGTTTATCACGGGGCCCCACCGGGGAGCTGTTTTTT. Its protein is CASSLSRGPTGELFF.

This clonotype has just a few counts. The J gene is TRBJ2-3, the V gene TRBV7-9, with 8 bases fitting TRBD2. V shed 5 bases, J shed 4 bases, and the junction held 8 bases outside the gene matches. Germline V CDR1 and CDR2: SEHNR, FQNEAQ (reference sequence). The CDR3 length is 15 residues. As DNA, the CDR3 is TGTGCCAGCAGCCGTAGCGGGGCGGGGGCAGATACGCAGTATTTT. It translates to CASSRSGAGADTQYF. Drawing the rest from reference TRBV7-9 and TRBJ2-3, the complete variable domain is DTGVSQNPRHKITKRGQNVTFRCDPISEHNRLYWYRQTLGQGPEFLTYFQNEAQLEKSRLLSDRFSAERPKGSFSTLEIQRTEQGDSAMYLCASSRSGAGADTQYFGPGTRLTVL.

V and J are TRBV28 and TRBJ2-7, with D possibly TRBD2 on 6 matching bases. The V end lost 6 bases, the J end lost 6 bases, and 12 bases lay between the germline ends. The CDR3 is made up of 12 amino acids. Germline V gives CDR1 MDHEN, CDR2 SYDVKM. This CDR3 reads CASRGGGSEQYV. CDR3 DNA sequence: TGTGCCAGCAGGGGAGGAGGGTCCGAGCAGTACGTC.

The J gene is TRBJ1-5, the V gene TRBV12-3 or TRBV12-4; D perhaps matches TRBD1 (6 bases). Trimming cost V 5 bases and J 8 bases, with 10 bases left between them. The CDR3 covers 12 residues. CDR3 protein: CASSPEGEPQHF. In DNA, the CDR3 is TGTGCCAGCAGTCCCGAGGGGGAGCCCCAGCATTTT.

The chain recombines TRBV6-2 or TRBV6-3 with TRBJ2-7; the D call may be TRBD1 or TRBD2 (5 bases each). The CDR3 loop spans 14 amino acids. V lost 5 bases and J 4 bases, leaving 15 bases between the germline ends. Germline V gene sequence: CDR1 MNHEY, CDR2 SVGEGT. The DNA for the CDR3 is TGTGCCAGCAGTCAGAGGGACGGCGAGTACGAGCAGTACGTC. The encoded protein is CASSQRDGEYEQYV.

The CDR3 region is CASSFYSNIQYF. The CDR3 DNA reads as TGTGCCAGCAGCTTTTACAGCAACATTCAGTACTTC. J is TRBJ2-4 and V is TRBV5-8; no clear D. Germline CDR1 SGHTS, CDR2 YDEGEE. Trimming cost V 2 bases and J 7 bases, with 7 bases left between them. The CDR3 extends over 12 amino acids. Combining the CDR3 with reference TRBV5-8 and TRBJ2-4 gives the whole variable domain EAGVTQSPTHLIKTRGQQATLRCSPISGHTSVYWYQQALGLGLQFLLWYDEGEERNRGNFPPRFSGRQFPNYSSELNVNALELEDSALYLCASSFYSNIQYFGAGTRLSVL.

The chain couples TRBV24-1 to TRBJ1-2; D ambiguous. CDR3 length equals 14 residues. Germline V gives CDR1 KGHDR, CDR2 SFDVKD. Between the trimmed V and J ends, which lost 0 bases and 6 bases, there was a span of 10 bases. The CDR3: CATSDLFGIDGYTF. CDR3 coding DNA: TGTGCCACCAGTGATTTGTTCGGGATAGATGGCTACACCTTC.

This clonotype was seen repeatedly, ten times or more. V is TRBV29-1 and J is TRBJ2-7; 7 nucleotides line up with TRBD2. Per the germline V gene, CDR1 is SQVTM and CDR2 is ANQGSEA. The CDR3 spans 13 residues. Here the CDR3 reads CSGVGGGTYEQYF. The DNA of the CDR3 is TGCAGTGGAGTGGGGGGGGGAACCTACGAGCAGTACTTC.

Comment on this clonotype: The CDR3 ends on some other residue instead of the conserved phenylalanine or tryptophan, so this is likely a read error. The chain uses TRBV7-9 and TRBJ1-3; D gene uncertain. The V end was cut by 2 bases, the J end by 0 bases, with 8 bases between. This CDR3 is built from 15 residues. Germline CDR1 reads SEHNR; CDR2 reads FQNEAQ (reference sequence). CDR3 in amino acids: CASSLNRFSGNTIYL. Written as DNA, the CDR3 is TGTGCCAGCAGCTTAAATAGGTTCTCTGGAAACACCATATATTTA.

V usage is TRBV6-4 and J usage is TRBJ1-1, with 7 bases identical to TRBD1. The CDR3 totals 14 residues. CDR1 is MRHNA, CDR2 SNTAGT, per germline. The junction had 14 bases not matched to a gene; V was cut back by 4 bases and J by 12 bases. In nucleotides, the CDR3 is TGTGCCAGCAGTGGGGGGCCGAGGACAGGTAAAACTTTCTTT. Protein product: CASSGGPRTGKTFF.